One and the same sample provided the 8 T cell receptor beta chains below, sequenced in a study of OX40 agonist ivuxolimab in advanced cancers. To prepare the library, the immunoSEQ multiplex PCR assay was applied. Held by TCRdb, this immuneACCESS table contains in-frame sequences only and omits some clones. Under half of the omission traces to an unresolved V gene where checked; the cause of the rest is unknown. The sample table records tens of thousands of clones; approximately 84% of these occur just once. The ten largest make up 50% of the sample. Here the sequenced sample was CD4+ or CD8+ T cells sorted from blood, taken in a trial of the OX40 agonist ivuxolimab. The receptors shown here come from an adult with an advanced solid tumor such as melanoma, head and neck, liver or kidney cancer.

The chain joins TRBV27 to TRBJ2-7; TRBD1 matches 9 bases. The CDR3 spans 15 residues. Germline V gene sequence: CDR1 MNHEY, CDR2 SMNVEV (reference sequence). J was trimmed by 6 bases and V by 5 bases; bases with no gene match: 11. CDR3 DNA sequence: TGTGCCAGCAGTCCTTTACAGGGGGCGCGGAGCGAGCAGTACTTC. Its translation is CASSPLQGARSEQYF.

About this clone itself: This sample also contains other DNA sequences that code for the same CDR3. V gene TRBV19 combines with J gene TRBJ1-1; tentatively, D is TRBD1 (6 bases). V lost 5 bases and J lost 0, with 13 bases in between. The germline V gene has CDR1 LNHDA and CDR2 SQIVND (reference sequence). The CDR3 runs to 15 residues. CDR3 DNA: TGTGCCAGTAGTGGGGGACAACTTATGAACACTGAAGCTTTCTTT. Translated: CASSGGQLMNTEAFF. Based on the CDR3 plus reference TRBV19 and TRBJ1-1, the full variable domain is DGGITQSPKYLFRKEGQNVTLSCEQNLNHDAMYWYRQDPGQGLRLIYYSQIVNDFQKGDIAEGYSVSREKKESFPLTVTSAQKNPTAFYLCASSGGQLMNTEAFFGQGTRLTVV.

In nucleotides, the CDR3 is TGTGCCAGCAGTCCAACGGGACAGCGAAATACCTACGAGCAGTACTTC. Amino acid sequence: CASSPTGQRNTYEQYF. V is TRBV27 and J is TRBJ2-7; TRBD1 aligns across 7 bases. V shed 5 bases, J shed 2 bases, and the junction held 12 bases outside the gene matches. CDR3 length equals 16 residues. The germline gives CDR1 MNHEY, CDR2 SMNVEV (reference sequence).

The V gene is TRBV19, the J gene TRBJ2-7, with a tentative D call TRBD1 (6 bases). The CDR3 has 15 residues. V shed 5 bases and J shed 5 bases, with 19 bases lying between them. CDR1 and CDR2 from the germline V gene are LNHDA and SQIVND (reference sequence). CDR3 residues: CASSPQQGWLNEQYF. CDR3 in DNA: TGTGCCAGTAGTCCCCAACAGGGTTGGTTGAACGAGCAGTACTTC.

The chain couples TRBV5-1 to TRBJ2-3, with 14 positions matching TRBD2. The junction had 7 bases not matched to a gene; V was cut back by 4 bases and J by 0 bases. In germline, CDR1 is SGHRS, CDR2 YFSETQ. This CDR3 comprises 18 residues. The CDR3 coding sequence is TGCGCCAGCAGCAGCCGGACTAGCGGGGGGCCCAGCACAGATACGCAGTATTTT. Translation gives CASSSRTSGGPSTDTQYF.

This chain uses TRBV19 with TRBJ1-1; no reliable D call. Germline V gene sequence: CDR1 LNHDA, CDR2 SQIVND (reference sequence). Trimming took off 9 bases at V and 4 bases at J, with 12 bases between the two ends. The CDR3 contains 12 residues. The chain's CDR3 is CASMNIGTEAFF. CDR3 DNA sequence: TGTGCCAGCATGAACATTGGCACTGAAGCTTTCTTT.

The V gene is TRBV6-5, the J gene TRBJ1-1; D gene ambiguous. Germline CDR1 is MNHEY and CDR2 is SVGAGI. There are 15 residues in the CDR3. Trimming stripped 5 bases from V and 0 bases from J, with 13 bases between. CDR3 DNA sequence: TGTGCCAGCAGTCTTCTCCCGGAGCTGAACACTGAAGCTTTCTTT. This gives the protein CASSLLPELNTEAFF.

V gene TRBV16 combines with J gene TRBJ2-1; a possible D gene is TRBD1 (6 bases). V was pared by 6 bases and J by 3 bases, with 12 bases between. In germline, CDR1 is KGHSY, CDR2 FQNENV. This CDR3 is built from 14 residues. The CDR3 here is CASRGTGYYNEQFF. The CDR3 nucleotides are TGTGCCAGCAGAGGAACAGGGTACTACAATGAGCAGTTCTTC.